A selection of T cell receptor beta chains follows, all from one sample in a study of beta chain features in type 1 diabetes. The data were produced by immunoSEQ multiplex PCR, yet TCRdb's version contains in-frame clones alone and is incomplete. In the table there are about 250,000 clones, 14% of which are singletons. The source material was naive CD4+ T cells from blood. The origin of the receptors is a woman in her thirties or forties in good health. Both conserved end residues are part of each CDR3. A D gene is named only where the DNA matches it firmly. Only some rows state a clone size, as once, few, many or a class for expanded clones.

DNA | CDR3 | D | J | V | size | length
TGCAGCGGACGACAGGGGAATGAAAAACTGTTTTTT | CSGRQGNEKLFF | TRBD1 | TRBJ1-4 | TRBV29-1 | . | 12
TGCGCCAGCAGCAAGGGACTCGGGACGGCGCAAGCTAACTATGGCTACACCTTC | CASSKGLGTAQANYGYTF | . | TRBJ1-2 | TRBV5-1 | few | 18
TGTGCCAGCAGCTCCTCGACGTGGGCCACTGAAGCTTTCTTT | CASSSSTWATEAFF | . | TRBJ1-1 | TRBV7-8 | . | 14
TGTGCCAGCAGAGGGACAGGGGAACAAAAGACCCAGTACTTC | CASRGTGEQKTQYF | TRBD1 | TRBJ2-5 | TRBV6-6 | few | 14
TGTGCCAGCAGCGCCGGCGGGCTGAAGACCCAGTACTTC | CASSAGGLKTQYF | . | TRBJ2-5 | TRBV7-6 | few | 13
TGTGCCAGCAGCTTAGCGCGGGGGGGAACTGAAGCTTTCTTT | CASSLARGGTEAFF | . | TRBJ1-1 | TRBV7-9 | few | 14
TGTGCCAGCAGTTACGGTCAGGGAAGGGAAAAGACCCAGTACTTC | CASSYGQGREKTQYF | . | TRBJ2-5 | TRBV6-5 | . | 15
TGTGCCAGTAGCCAAAATAGCAATCAGCCCCAGCATTTT | CASSQNSNQPQHF | . | TRBJ1-5 | TRBV19 | . | 13
TGTGCCAGCAGCTTAGTACCGGGCGGGAACTATGGCTACACCTTC | CASSLVPGGNYGYTF | . | TRBJ1-2 | TRBV7-2 | . | 15
TGTGCCAGCAGCTTAGATTCGGTCTTCGGGGAGCTGTTTTTT | CASSLDSVFGELFF | . | TRBJ2-2 | TRBV11-2 | . | 14
TGTGCCAGCAGCCAAGCCGGTGTAGGGAGTGGCTACACCTTC | CASSQAGVGSGYTF | . | TRBJ1-2 | TRBV14 | few | 14
TGCGCCAGCAGCCAAACTAGTAGCTCCTACAATGAGCAGTTCTTC | CASSQTSSSYNEQFF | . | TRBJ2-1 | TRBV4-3 | . | 15
TGTGCCAGCAGCCCGCCCCAGGGTAATAGGGAAAAACTGTTTTTT | CASSPPQGNREKLFF | . | TRBJ1-4 | TRBV7-2 | . | 15
TGTGCTAGCAGCTTAGGCGGGGGGGAGGCCTACAATGAGCAGTTCTTC | CASSLGGGEAYNEQFF | TRBD2 | TRBJ2-1 | TRBV7-7 | . | 16
TGTGCCAGCAGCTTAGTGTTCCCCGGGGTCGGCTACACCTTC | CASSLVFPGVGYTF | . | TRBJ1-2 | TRBV7-2 | few | 14
TGTGCCAGCAGTTTAGAGATCCGGGTCAGCTCCTACGAGCAGTACTTC | CASSLEIRVSSYEQYF | . | TRBJ2-7 | TRBV6-5 | . | 16
TGTGCCAGTAGTATAGCTCCAGGGCCCTACAATGAGCAGTTCTTC | CASSIAPGPYNEQFF | . | TRBJ2-1 | TRBV19 | few | 15
TGTGCCAGCAGCTGGCCAGTCCGAGAGCAGTACTTC | CASSWPVREQYF | . | TRBJ2-7 | TRBV7-2 | few | 12
TGTGCCACCAGCAGTCGGGGGTCTTCCTACGAGCAGTACTTC | CATSSRGSSYEQYF | . | TRBJ2-7 | TRBV15 | . | 14
TGTGCCAGCAGCTTAGGACGGAGCTACGAGCAGTACTTC | CASSLGRSYEQYF | . | TRBJ2-7 | TRBV7-6 | few | 13
TGTGCCAGCAGAAGCCGGGACAGGGACTACAATGAGCAGTTCTTC | CASRSRDRDYNEQFF | TRBD1 | TRBJ2-1 | TRBV27 | . | 15
TGTGCCAGCTCACCAGGCGGGGGGCCTCCTGTCTTC | CASSPGGGPPVF | TRBD2 | TRBJ2-1 | TRBV18 | . | 12
TGTGCCAGCAGCGGACAGGGGGCATCTGGAAACACCATATATTTT | CASSGQGASGNTIYF | TRBD1 | TRBJ1-3 | TRBV6-6 | . | 15
TGTGCCAGCAGTGTCCTAGCGGATACGCAGTATTTT | CASSVLADTQYF | . | TRBJ2-3 | TRBV25-1 | . | 12
TGTGCCAGCAGTGACGCAGGGTATGGCTACACCTTC | CASSDAGYGYTF | . | TRBJ1-2 | TRBV25-1 | . | 12
TGTGCCATCAGTGACGCGACAGGGTTTAGCACAGATACGCAGTATTTT | CAISDATGFSTDTQYF | TRBD1 | TRBJ2-3 | TRBV10-3 | few | 16
TGTGCCAGCAGCAATTCGGGGGGGGGCGCCGGCAAAAACATTCAGTACTTC | CASSNSGGGAGKNIQYF | TRBD2 | TRBJ2-4 | TRBV7-2 | . | 17
TGTGCCAGCAGCTATGGACTCCTGGGCCCCCACAATGAGCAGTTCTTC | CASSYGLLGPHNEQFF | . | TRBJ2-1 | TRBV9 | few | 16
TGTGCCAGCAGCCCCAGATCGGACGGGAGATATCGGGGCTACACCTTC | CASSPRSDGRYRGYTF | . | TRBJ1-2 | TRBV7-9 | few | 16
TGTGCCAGCAGCTGGGGGACAGGGGGATCCTACGAGCAGTACTTC | CASSWGTGGSYEQYF | TRBD1 | TRBJ2-7 | TRBV27 | . | 15
TGCGCCAGCAGCGGATACGGGACAGGCTCCTATAATTCACCCCTCCACTTT | CASSGYGTGSYNSPLHF | TRBD1 | TRBJ1-6 | TRBV5-1 | . | 17
TGCGCCAGCAGCCCCCTGGGAGGTCAATCACCCCTCCACTTT | CASSPLGGQSPLHF | . | TRBJ1-6 | TRBV5-1 | few | 14
TGTGCCAGCAGCGTAGAGGGAGGGACCACTCTGAACACTGAAGCTTTCTTT | CASSVEGGTTLNTEAFF | . | TRBJ1-1 | TRBV9 | few | 17
TGCAGCGGGGGACAGCGAGGGGAGACCCAGTACTTC | CSGGQRGETQYF | TRBD1 | TRBJ2-5 | TRBV29-1 | . | 12
TGCGCCAGCAGCCCCTCCCCAACGGCGGGGACTAGCACAGATACGCAGTATTTT | CASSPSPTAGTSTDTQYF | . | TRBJ2-3 | TRBV4-1 | few | 18
TGTGCCAGCAGCTTAGGTCGGGGACTAGTATCCACAGATACGCAGTATTTT | CASSLGRGLVSTDTQYF | TRBD2 | TRBJ2-3 | TRBV7-2 | few | 17
TGTGCCAGCAGTGAAAGCCCCACTAGCGGGGTTTACGAGCAGTACTTC | CASSESPTSGVYEQYF | TRBD2 | TRBJ2-7 | TRBV2 | few | 16
TGTGCCAGCAGCCAAGACGAGCTAGCGGGGCGACAAGAGACCCAGTACTTC | CASSQDELAGRQETQYF | TRBD2 | TRBJ2-5 | TRBV4-2 | . | 17
TGTGCCAGCAGCCCAACTCGGGGTTTAGCCAAAAACATTCAGTACTTC | CASSPTRGLAKNIQYF | . | TRBJ2-4 | TRBV7-8 | . | 16
TGCAGCGTTGGGGGGACTAGCGGGGACCAAGAGACCCAGTACTTC | CSVGGTSGDQETQYF | TRBD2 | TRBJ2-5 | TRBV29-1 | few | 15
TGTGCCAGCAGGTCACACTACGGTATTAGCCGGGAATTGGATACGCAGTATTTT | CASRSHYGISRELDTQYF | . | TRBJ2-3 | TRBV7-9 | . | 18
TGTGCCAGCAGCGACGACAGGGGGGGACCCTATGGCTACACCTTC | CASSDDRGGPYGYTF | TRBD1 | TRBJ1-2 | TRBV9 | few | 15
TGCAGCGTTGAGTATGGACTAGCGGCTAGCACAGATACGCAGTATTTT | CSVEYGLAASTDTQYF | TRBD2 | TRBJ2-3 | TRBV29-1 | . | 16
TGTGCCAGCACACAGGGGGATGGCTACACCTTC | CASTQGDGYTF | TRBD1 | TRBJ1-2 | TRBV2 | . | 11
TGTGCCAGCAGGCTTCAGGGAGGGGGATATATTGAGCAGTTCTTC | CASRLQGGGYIEQFF | . | TRBJ2-1 | TRBV5-6 | few | 15
TGTGCCAGCAGCTTAAGTACAACGGGGGAAAAACTGTTTTTT | CASSLSTTGEKLFF | . | TRBJ1-4 | TRBV7-9 | . | 14
TGCGCCAGCAGCTTGGAGACCGGGAAATATGGCTACACCTTC | CASSLETGKYGYTF | . | TRBJ1-2 | TRBV5-1 | . | 14
TGTGCCAGCTCACGGCCGGAGGGAGCAGACAGGGTGAACACTGAAGCTTTCTTT | CASSRPEGADRVNTEAFF | TRBD1 | TRBJ1-1 | TRBV18 | few | 18